The source of this TCR beta chain is a study of CD4 and CD8 cells across lung adenocarcinoma regions. TCRdb re-called the PCR reads with MiXCR, one entry per CDR3 protein. In the table there are thousands of distinct CDR3 sequences, roughly 52% of which are singletons. CDR1 and CDR2 (germline): MNHEY, SMNVEV (reference sequence). Trimming cost V 8 bases and J 3 bases, with 26 bases left between them. This CDR3 comprises 18 residues. Samples came from patients with localized non-small cell lung adenocarcinoma. The TCR sequence derives from a female donor with lung adenocarcinoma. The CD4 and CD8 labels of this study may be unreliable. Sequenced material: CD8+ T cells from the center of a lung tumor. The chain is built from TRBV27 and TRBJ2-4; D perhaps matches TRBD2 (7 bases). The CDR3 region has the DNA TGTGCCAGCTGTCAGGCGGGGGCCGGGGGCCGTAACAAAAACATTCAGTACTTC. Translated, it gives CASCQAGAGGRNKNIQYF.